These T cell receptor beta chains were read from a single sample in a study of blood T cell repertoires in COVID-19. Repertoires were generated with immunoSEQ multiplex PCR, while TCRdb's copy carries only in-frame clones and drops some. The table shows around 150,000 clones, with 85% occurring only once. The sequenced sample consisted of peripheral blood. The receptors originated from a human donor with acute or convalescent COVID-19. The donor label of this sample is uncertain. The CDR3 runs from the conserved cysteine through the conserved F or W. The order of the fields is V gene, J gene, D gene, clone size, CDR3 protein, CDR3 DNA. A D gene is named only where the DNA matches it firmly. Only part of the rows carry a size: once, few, many, or a class if the clone is expanded.

V: TRBV5-1
J: TRBJ2-7
D: TRBD1
size: -
CDR3: CASSIGQGWYEQYF
DNA: TGCGCCAGCAGCATCGGACAGGGTTGGTACGAGCAGTACTTC

V: TRBV19
J: TRBJ2-7
D: TRBD1
size: few
CDR3: CASSEWDRAEQYF
DNA: TGTGCCAGTAGCGAGTGGGACAGAGCCGAGCAGTACTTC

V: TRBV5-6
J: TRBJ1-1
D: -
size: once
CDR3: CASSPSGWVRVRQTEAFF
DNA: TGTGCCAGCAGCCCCTCCGGTTGGGTCAGGGTAAGGCAAACTGAAGCTTTCTTT

V: TRBV28
J: TRBJ1-5
D: -
size: -
CDR3: CASSPGTSYSNQPQHF
DNA: TGTGCCAGCAGTCCAGGGACATCTTATAGCAATCAGCCCCAGCATTTT

V: TRBV18
J: TRBJ2-2
D: TRBD2
size: -
CDR3: CASSPGLAGASHTGELFF
DNA: TGTGCCAGCTCACCTGGACTAGCGGGGGCCTCCCACACCGGGGAGCTGTTTTTT

V: TRBV7-2
J: TRBJ1-1
D: -
size: -
CDR3: CASSLGRMVTEAFF
DNA: TGTGCCAGCAGCTTGGGCAGGATGGTAACTGAAGCTTTCTTT

V: TRBV30
J: TRBJ1-2
D: -
size: once
CDR3: CAWSVQGRLYGYTF
DNA: TGTGCCTGGAGTGTACAGGGAAGGCTCTATGGCTACACCTTC

V: TRBV7-3
J: TRBJ1-1
D: -
size: -
CDR3: CASSLTESGKAFF
DNA: TGTGCCAGCAGCTTAACGGAGTCGGGGAAAGCTTTCTTT

V: TRBV6-5
J: TRBJ2-7
D: -
size: -
CDR3: CASKTGTYNGNEQYF
DNA: TGTGCCAGCAAAACCGGGACTTATAATGGCAACGAGCAGTACTTC

V: TRBV3-1/TRBV3-2
J: TRBJ1-3
D: -
size: few
CDR3: CASSQGPLSGNTIYF
DNA: TGTGCCAGCAGCCAAGGGCCCCTGTCCGGAAACACCATATATTTT

V: TRBV6-6
J: TRBJ1-5
D: TRBD1
size: once
CDR3: CASRTGTSQPQHF
DNA: TGTGCCAGCAGGACAGGGACGTCTCAGCCCCAGCATTTT

V: TRBV9
J: TRBJ2-7
D: TRBD2
size: -
CDR3: CASSVEALAGGQPSYEQYF
DNA: TGTGCCAGCAGCGTAGAGGCGCTAGCGGGGGGGCAACCCTCCTACGAGCAGTACTTC

V: TRBV6-6
J: TRBJ1-2
D: -
size: -
CDR3: CASGPGESRGYTF
DNA: TGTGCCAGCGGACCGGGGGAGTCGCGGGGCTACACCTTC

V: TRBV4-2
J: TRBJ1-2
D: TRBD1
size: -
CDR3: CASSQDRPGGGNYGYTF
DNA: TGTGCCAGCAGCCAAGATCGGCCAGGGGGCGGGAACTATGGCTACACCTTC

V: TRBV28
J: TRBJ1-2
D: -
size: -
CDR3: CASSLLIPGEDYGYTF
DNA: TGTGCCAGCAGTTTACTTATCCCAGGGGAAGACTATGGCTACACCTTC

V: TRBV19
J: TRBJ1-4
D: TRBD1
size: -
CDR3: CASHSQPRYRGGEKLFF
DNA: TGTGCCAGCCATTCACAGCCACGATACAGGGGCGGTGAAAAACTGTTTTTT

V: TRBV6-2/TRBV6-3
J: TRBJ2-7
D: -
size: -
CDR3: CASSYYLGRQNSYEQYF
DNA: TGTGCCAGCAGTTACTATCTGGGTCGACAGAACTCCTACGAGCAGTACTTC

V: TRBV6-1
J: TRBJ2-2
D: TRBD2
size: -
CDR3: CASSEAVAGGPGELFF
DNA: TGTGCCAGCAGTGAAGCTGTGGCGGGGGGGCCCGGGGAGCTGTTTTTT

V: TRBV19
J: TRBJ1-1
D: -
size: -
CDR3: CATQENTEAFF
DNA: TGTGCCACGCAGGAGAACACTGAAGCTTTCTTT

V: TRBV5-1
J: TRBJ1-3
D: TRBD1
size: -
CDR3: CASSLEAGGLGGNTIYF
DNA: TGCGCCAGCAGCTTGGAGGCAGGGGGCTTGGGAGGAAACACCATATATTTT

V: TRBV19
J: TRBJ2-6
D: -
size: -
CDR3: CASGEGLSSSGANVLTF
DNA: TGTGCCAGCGGAGAAGGTCTTAGTAGCTCTGGGGCCAACGTCCTGACTTTC

V: TRBV7-2
J: TRBJ2-5
D: -
size: -
CDR3: CASSDPPKETQYF
DNA: TGTGCCAGCAGCGATCCCCCTAAAGAGACCCAGTACTTC

V: TRBV5-1
J: TRBJ2-1
D: -
size: -
CDR3: CASSLFRLNEQFF
DNA: TGCGCCAGCAGCTTGTTCAGGTTGAATGAGCAGTTCTTC

V: TRBV28
J: TRBJ2-7
D: TRBD1
size: -
CDR3: CASIGQGVPSSYEQYF
DNA: TGTGCCAGCATAGGTCAGGGGGTCCCCAGCTCCTACGAGCAGTACTTC

V: TRBV19
J: TRBJ1-2
D: -
size: -
CDR3: CASSISAGFYGYTF
DNA: TGTGCCAGTAGTATCTCGGCAGGCTTCTATGGCTACACCTTC

V: TRBV15
J: TRBJ2-3
D: -
size: once
CDR3: CATSLLGHSTDTQYF
DNA: TGTGCCACCAGCCTTTTGGGCCACAGCACAGATACGCAGTATTTT

V: TRBV14
J: TRBJ2-1
D: -
size: -
CDR3: CASSQLGIEQFF
DNA: TGTGCCAGCAGCCAACTAGGCATTGAGCAGTTCTTC

V: TRBV7-3
J: TRBJ2-2
D: TRBD1
size: -
CDR3: CASSHLQGATNTGELFF
DNA: TGTGCCAGCAGCCATCTACAGGGGGCAACGAACACCGGGGAGCTGTTTTTT

V: TRBV9
J: TRBJ2-6
D: -
size: -
CDR3: CASSVDVSGANVLTF
DNA: TGTGCCAGCAGCGTAGATGTCTCCGGGGCCAACGTCCTGACTTTC

V: TRBV28
J: TRBJ2-1
D: TRBD1
size: once
CDR3: CASKLGQGRNNEQFF
DNA: TGTGCCAGCAAACTCGGACAGGGACGAAACAATGAGCAGTTCTTC

V: TRBV4-2
J: TRBJ2-5
D: TRBD2
size: -
CDR3: CASSQDLAGGEAETQYF
DNA: TGTGCCAGCAGCCAAGATCTAGCGGGGGGGGAAGCTGAGACCCAGTACTTC

V: TRBV11-2
J: TRBJ2-1
D: -
size: -
CDR3: CASSLDLVVATDEQFF
DNA: TGTGCCAGCAGCTTAGATCTCGTAGTAGCGACGGATGAGCAGTTCTTC

V: TRBV2
J: TRBJ1-4
D: -
size: -
CDR3: CASSDRGFNEKLFF
DNA: TGTGCCAGCAGTGACAGGGGATTCAATGAAAAACTGTTTTTT

V: TRBV18
J: TRBJ2-7
D: TRBD1
size: -
CDR3: CASSPPSRDRGGEQYF
DNA: TGTGCCAGCTCACCACCATCCCGGGACAGGGGGGGCGAGCAGTACTTC

V: TRBV5-6
J: TRBJ1-2
D: TRBD1
size: -
CDR3: CASGTRTGGNGYTF
DNA: TGTGCCAGCGGGACTAGGACAGGGGGTAATGGCTACACCTTC

V: TRBV9
J: TRBJ2-1
D: -
size: -
CDR3: CASGGTWGQGYNEQFF
DNA: TGTGCCAGCGGAGGTACATGGGGGCAAGGGTACAATGAGCAGTTCTTC

V: TRBV9
J: TRBJ1-6
D: -
size: -
CDR3: CASSVEQYSMEALHF
DNA: TGTGCCAGCAGCGTAGAGCAATACAGCATGGAGGCCCTCCACTTT

V: TRBV12-1
J: TRBJ2-2
D: -
size: -
CDR3: CASSFGSRPLSNTGELFF
DNA: TGTGCCAGCAGCTTTGGAAGCAGGCCCCTCTCGAACACCGGGGAGCTGTTTTTT

V: TRBV5-6
J: TRBJ1-6
D: -
size: -
CDR3: CASSSGGLTNSPLHF
DNA: TGTGCCAGCAGCTCTGGGGGCTTGACAAATTCACCCCTCCACTTT

V: TRBV10-3
J: TRBJ2-7
D: TRBD1
size: once
CDR3: CAISAWRDRDVEQYF
DNA: TGTGCCATCAGTGCGTGGCGGGACAGGGACGTCGAGCAGTACTTC

V: TRBV25-1
J: TRBJ1-3
D: TRBD1
size: -
CDR3: CASSESITGGAGNTIYF
DNA: TGTGCCAGCAGTGAATCGATAACAGGGGGCGCTGGAAACACCATATATTTT

V: TRBV5-1
J: TRBJ1-1
D: TRBD1
size: -
CDR3: CASSWGQTNTEAFF
DNA: TGCGCCAGCAGCTGGGGACAGACGAACACTGAAGCTTTCTTT

V: TRBV5-1
J: TRBJ2-1
D: TRBD1
size: -
CDR3: CASSGGQGIFEQFF
DNA: TGCGCCAGCAGCGGGGGACAGGGAATCTTTGAGCAGTTCTTC

V: TRBV3-1/TRBV3-2
J: TRBJ2-7
D: -
size: -
CDR3: CASSSQGTRSYEQYF
DNA: TGTGCCAGCAGCTCTCAGGGGACACGTTCCTACGAGCAGTACTTC

V: TRBV2
J: TRBJ2-2
D: TRBD1
size: -
CDR3: CASRSQGQGAYTGELFF
DNA: TGTGCCAGCAGGTCCCAAGGGCAGGGGGCATACACCGGGGAGCTGTTTTTT

V: TRBV2
J: TRBJ1-1
D: TRBD1
size: -
CDR3: CASGGQGAVNTEAFF
DNA: TGTGCCAGCGGGGGACAGGGGGCGGTCAACACTGAAGCTTTCTTT

V: TRBV5-1
J: TRBJ1-5
D: TRBD1
size: -
CDR3: CASSLTGANQPQHF
DNA: TGCGCCAGCAGCTTGACAGGGGCCAATCAGCCCCAGCATTTT

V: TRBV12-1
J: TRBJ2-7
D: -
size: -
CDR3: CASNLGQGSSYEQYF
DNA: TGTGCCAGCAACCTCGGGCAGGGGAGCTCCTACGAGCAGTACTTC

V: TRBV28
J: TRBJ1-1
D: -
size: -
CDR3: CASSPVRVTEAFF
DNA: TGTGCCAGCAGCCCGGTGAGGGTCACTGAAGCTTTCTTT